This T cell receptor beta chain was recovered during a study of T cells in Graves' hyperthyroidism and ophthalmopathy. Amplification yielded TCR beta CDR3 regions, with RNA transcripts as the source. The HTBI set primed first-round TCR CDR3 RT-PCR. TCRdb passed the multiplex PCR reads through MiXCR, listing each CDR3 protein once. This table has 600,000 or so distinct CDR3 sequences, about a sixth appearing once. Exclusion criteria comprised uncontrolled infection, other autoimmune disease, pregnancy or lactation. The authors took PBMCs from 10 ml fresh peripheral blood. Findings of the study overall: Within blood appeared most thyroid clonotypes that had expanded above 0.001.

A note on this clonotype: What it binds is unknown.

Germline V gene sequence: CDR1 MNHEY, CDR2 SVGAGI. V lost 2 bases to trimming and J lost 4 bases, with 8 bases between them. The length of the CDR3 is 14 residues. Sequencing was performed on blood. The clonotype comes from a woman aged 25-40 years with Graves' hyperthyroidism. This chain uses TRBV6-5 with TRBJ2-2; possible D gene TRBD1, 5 bases. The CDR3 here is CASSYRGGTGELFF. DNA for the CDR3: TGTGCCAGCAGTTACAGGGGTGGCACCGGGGAGCTGTTTTTT.